This entry is about one T cell receptor (beta chain). In the authors' workflow: Amplification of reference gene primers provided the estimated nucleated cell counts. Repertoires were generated with immunoSEQ multiplex PCR, while TCRdb's copy carries only in-frame clones and drops some. The V and J calls and the clone size are those of that table, but D and trimming were determined from the DNA. The data contain roughly 140,000 clones, 85% of them seen just once; the ten biggest clones take up about 3.2%. These data are taken from a study of blood T cell repertoires in COVID-19. Study as a whole: COVID-19 samples, acute and convalescent, were from the United States, Italy and Spain. T cells, B-cell-depleted T cells, or PBMCs supplied cDNA or gDNA.

The CDR3 extends over 14 amino acids. Trimming stripped 4 bases from V and 1 base from J, with 10 bases between. CDR1 LGHDT and CDR2 YNNKEL come from the germline V gene (reference sequence). This chain connects TRBV3-1 (or the pseudogene TRBV3-2) to TRBJ1-2; D unresolved. This receptor was obtained from a woman aged 40 to 50 with active or convalescent COVID-19. Sequencing was carried out using peripheral blood. The DNA of the CDR3 is TGTGCCAGCAGCCGCTTCCCGGGTAACTATGGCTACACCTTC. Translated, it gives CASSRFPGNYGYTF.